A selection of T cell receptor beta chains follows, all from one sample in a study of naive and memory T cell subsets. TCRdb analysed the UMI-ligation and nested PCR reads with MiXCR anew, one entry per CDR3 protein. The sample records 20,000 to 25,000 distinct CDR3 sequences, over 7% being singletons. Material for sequencing was central memory CD8+ T cells from blood. These receptors originate from a human donor in good health. The CDR3 runs from the conserved cysteine through the conserved F or W. The D gene is left open where the match is weak. A clone size is listed for some rows: how often the clone was seen (once, few, many), or a class if it is expanded.

j_call,d_call,v_call,clone_size,cdr3_aa,cdr3_nt
TRBJ2-5,TRBD2,TRBV29-1,-,CSVESLGLAPSQETQYF,TGCAGCGTTGAATCCTTGGGACTAGCACCCAGCCAAGAGACCCAGTACTTC
TRBJ1-2,TRBD1,TRBV27,many,CASSPGTGVIGYTF,TGTGCCAGCAGTCCGGGGACAGGGGTTATCGGCTACACCTTC
TRBJ2-1,TRBD2,TRBV7-8,-,CASSPILASSYNEQFF,TGTGCCAGCAGCCCGATACTAGCGAGCTCCTACAATGAGCAGTTCTTC
TRBJ2-4,TRBD2,TRBV9,few,CASSVGGGAKNIQYF,TGTGCCAGCTCCGTTGGGGGGGGAGCCAAAAACATTCAGTACTTC
TRBJ2-3,-,TRBV7-9,many,CAVRAPSTDTQYF,TGTGCCGTACGCGCGCCAAGCACAGATACGCAGTATTTT
TRBJ1-2,-,TRBV6-6,many,CASSYVRADGYTF,TGTGCCAGCAGTTACGTGAGGGCTGATGGCTACACCTTC
TRBJ2-7,-,TRBV5-1,many,CASSLLGIPYEQYF,TGCGCCAGCAGCTTGCTGGGGATACCCTACGAGCAGTACTTC
TRBJ2-7,-,TRBV29-1,many,CSVVDVSNRGSYEQYF,TGCAGCGTTGTCGACGTCTCAAACCGAGGCTCCTACGAGCAGTACTTC
TRBJ2-7,-,TRBV5-1,many,CASSPTIFRTSYEQYF,TGCGCCAGCAGCCCCACGATTTTTCGTACCTCCTACGAGCAGTACTTC
TRBJ1-1,TRBD1,TRBV6-2/TRBV6-3,few,CASSTRGGWFDTEAFF,TGTGCCAGCAGTACCAGGGGGGGATGGTTCGACACTGAAGCTTTCTTT
TRBJ1-6,-,TRBV27,few,CASSYGTTDFSYNSPLHF,TGTGCCAGCAGTTACGGGACAACCGACTTCTCCTATAATTCACCCCTCCACTTT
TRBJ1-5,TRBD1,TRBV27,few,CASSQDVGQVNQPQHF,TGTGCCAGCAGTCAAGACGTAGGACAGGTCAATCAGCCCCAGCATTTT
TRBJ2-5,-,TRBV7-9,many,CASSPQLRGPSQETQYF,TGTGCCAGCAGCCCCCAATTGAGAGGACCGTCACAAGAGACCCAGTACTTC
TRBJ1-5,-,TRBV28,-,CASSRTQTWGNQPQHF,TGTGCCAGCAGTAGGACGCAAACCTGGGGCAATCAGCCCCAGCATTTT
TRBJ1-5,-,TRBV19,-,CASSIGLGVSQPQHF,TGTGCCAGTAGTATAGGGCTCGGCGTAAGTCAGCCCCAGCATTTT
TRBJ2-7,-,TRBV2,many,CASSEGSFEQYF,TGTGCCAGCAGTGAAGGTTCGTTTGAGCAGTACTTC
TRBJ2-1,TRBD2,TRBV4-1,-,CASSQLGGPRNEQFF,TGCGCCAGCAGCCAACTGGGAGGGCCCAGAAATGAGCAGTTCTTC
TRBJ2-7,TRBD2,TRBV6-6,-,CASSYSSIAGGGRYEQYF,TGTGCCAGCAGCTATTCTTCTATCGCGGGGGGGGGAAGATACGAGCAGTACTTC
TRBJ2-7,-,TRBV20-1,-,CSASSSSLGYEQYF,TGCAGTGCTAGTAGTAGCAGTCTGGGGTACGAGCAGTACTTC
TRBJ2-5,-,TRBV6-2/TRBV6-3,-,CASSYSSGGPWETQYF,TGTGCCAGCAGTTACTCATCCGGAGGGCCGTGGGAGACCCAGTACTTC
TRBJ2-1,TRBD2,TRBV7-8,many,CASSSDLAGGPDEQFF,TGTGCCAGCAGCTCCGATCTAGCGGGAGGGCCCGATGAGCAGTTCTTC
TRBJ2-2,TRBD2,TRBV29-1,many,CSVEPSGPWDGELFF,TGCAGCGTTGAGCCTAGCGGGCCCTGGGATGGGGAGCTGTTTTTT
TRBJ2-1,-,TRBV29-1,-,CSVEDPGTSSYNEQFF,TGCAGCGTTGAAGATCCCGGGACCAGCTCCTACAATGAGCAGTTCTTC
TRBJ2-7,-,TRBV29-1,many,CSVQESGEQYF,TGCAGCGTACAGGAGTCGGGTGAGCAGTACTTC
TRBJ2-3,-,TRBV12-2,few,CASRLRTSGRATDTQYF,TGTGCAAGTCGCTTGAGGACTAGCGGGAGGGCGACAGATACGCAGTATTTT
TRBJ2-1,TRBD2,TRBV4-3,many,CASSQLAGDYNEQFF,TGCGCCAGCAGCCAACTAGCGGGAGACTACAATGAGCAGTTCTTC
TRBJ2-3,-,TRBV6-4,many,CASSDVPQGSDTQYF,TGTGCCAGCAGTGACGTCCCCCAGGGTTCAGATACGCAGTATTTT
TRBJ2-1,TRBD2,TRBV9,-,CASSEPGLAGVINEQFF,TGTGCCAGCAGCGAACCGGGACTAGCGGGAGTGATCAATGAGCAGTTCTTC
TRBJ2-1,TRBD2,TRBV4-1,-,CASSHPPLAGGPHNEQFF,TGCGCCAGCAGCCACCCACCACTAGCGGGAGGGCCCCACAATGAGCAGTTCTTC
TRBJ2-7,-,TRBV20-1,many,CSAKGGVVGPESYEQYF,TGCAGTGCGAAGGGTGGGGTCGTCGGACCCGAATCCTACGAGCAGTACTTC
TRBJ2-1,-,TRBV27,few,CASSLDASSYNEQFF,TGTGCCAGCAGTTTAGACGCTAGCTCCTACAATGAGCAGTTCTTC
TRBJ2-1,TRBD1,TRBV6-6,many,CASIRDRDLNF,TGTGCCAGCATAAGGGACAGGGACTTAAACTTC
TRBJ2-1,-,TRBV4-2,medium-sized,CASSQVNEQFF,TGTGCCAGCAGCCAAGTTAATGAGCAGTTCTTC
TRBJ2-3,-,TRBV28,-,CASSLALSGGSTDTQYF,TGTGCCAGCAGTTTAGCCCTGTCAGGGGGGAGCACAGATACGCAGTATTTT
TRBJ2-7,-,TRBV6-5,many,CASSTRLTVTYEQYF,TGTGCCAGCAGTACCCGGTTGACGGTGACCTACGAGCAGTACTTC
TRBJ2-7,TRBD2,TRBV14,many,CASSQTGRTSGAYEQYF,TGTGCCAGCAGCCAAACAGGGAGGACTAGCGGGGCCTACGAGCAGTACTTC
TRBJ2-1,TRBD1,TRBV30,many,CAWSGDRGFNEQFF,TGTGCCTGGAGTGGGGACAGGGGGTTTAATGAGCAGTTCTTC
TRBJ2-1,-,TRBV29-1,many,CSAEGREQFF,TGCAGCGCCGAGGGCAGAGAGCAGTTCTTC
TRBJ2-3,TRBD2,TRBV7-8,few,CASSLHLLASTDTQYF,TGTGCCAGCAGCCTCCACTTACTAGCGAGCACAGATACGCAGTATTTT
TRBJ2-7,-,TRBV5-4,-,CASSLWTAYEQYF,TGTGCCAGCAGCTTATGGACAGCATACGAGCAGTACTTC
TRBJ1-1,-,TRBV5-1,-,CASSLDSFRVNTEAFF,TGCGCCAGCAGCTTGGATTCTTTCAGGGTGAACACTGAAGCTTTCTTT
TRBJ2-1,-,TRBV5-5,few,CASSFGRVTYNEQFF,TGTGCCAGCAGCTTCGGGCGGGTGACCTACAATGAGCAGTTCTTC
TRBJ1-2,TRBD1,TRBV10-3,-,CAISEGTGGDYGYTF,TGTGCCATCAGTGAAGGGACAGGGGGGGACTATGGCTACACCTTC
TRBJ1-2,TRBD1,TRBV6-1,many,CASSETDRVYGYTF,TGTGCCAGCAGTGAGACCGACAGGGTCTATGGCTACACCTTC
TRBJ1-1,-,TRBV15,many,CATSRDGGYTEAFF,TGTGCCACCAGCAGAGATGGGGGGTACACTGAAGCTTTCTTT
TRBJ2-7,TRBD2,TRBV13,few,CASSPSGAGGIYEQYF,TGTGCCAGCAGCCCGAGCGGGGCGGGAGGCATCTACGAGCAGTACTTC
TRBJ1-1,-,TRBV29-1,many,CSVHGTYGEAFF,TGCAGCGTTCACGGGACTTATGGTGAAGCTTTCTTT
TRBJ2-2,-,TRBV6-2/TRBV6-3,few,CASTLEVRGVTGELFF,TGTGCCAGCACCTTGGAGGTCAGGGGTGTAACCGGGGAGCTGTTTTTT
TRBJ2-3,-,TRBV3-1,many,CASSQVYWGSTDTQYF,TGTGCCAGCAGCCAAGTATACTGGGGGAGCACAGATACGCAGTATTTT
TRBJ2-7,-,TRBV27,-,CASSPGPQVGAYF,TGTGCCAGCAGTCCGGGCCCTCAGGTTGGGGCGTACTTC